These T cell receptor beta chains were read from a single sample in a study of blood T cell repertoires in COVID-19. Clones were sequenced by immunoSEQ multiplex PCR, and TCRdb holds only the in-frame ones, with some missing. The sample shows tens of thousands of clones, 85% of them seen only once. The sample taken for sequencing was peripheral blood. The receptors were gathered from a woman in her 70s with active or convalescent COVID-19. CDR3s include the opening cysteine and the closing phenylalanine or tryptophan. Fields, in order: D gene, CDR3 length, V gene, J gene, CDR3 protein. D genes are given only for firm matches.

d_call: TRBD1; cdr3_length: 16; v_call: TRBV5-1; j_call: TRBJ2-2; cdr3_aa: CASSWRDRGITGELFF
d_call: TRBD2; cdr3_length: 17; v_call: TRBV28; j_call: TRBJ2-3; cdr3_aa: CASSKNPVRGVSDTQYF
d_call: TRBD1; cdr3_length: 16; v_call: TRBV28; j_call: TRBJ1-5; cdr3_aa: CASSQNYRTGNQPQHF
d_call: TRBD2; cdr3_length: 16; v_call: TRBV6-2/TRBV6-3; j_call: TRBJ2-2; cdr3_aa: CASSYSLAENTGELFF
d_call: NA; cdr3_length: 13; v_call: TRBV24-1; j_call: TRBJ1-5; cdr3_aa: CATQDRNNQPQHF
d_call: TRBD1; cdr3_length: 13; v_call: TRBV2; j_call: TRBJ1-6; cdr3_aa: CASNRQGGSPLHF
d_call: TRBD1; cdr3_length: 15; v_call: TRBV5-5; j_call: TRBJ1-2; cdr3_aa: CATRNVPQGMEGYTF
d_call: NA; cdr3_length: 19; v_call: TRBV28; j_call: TRBJ2-4; cdr3_aa: CASSFIGGVVETAKNIQYF
d_call: NA; cdr3_length: 15; v_call: TRBV7-9; j_call: TRBJ2-3; cdr3_aa: CASSLVGGDTDTQYF
d_call: NA; cdr3_length: 14; v_call: TRBV7-2; j_call: TRBJ1-6; cdr3_aa: CASSLGQVGSPLHF
d_call: TRBD2; cdr3_length: 15; v_call: TRBV6-5; j_call: TRBJ2-1; cdr3_aa: CASSYGTSGANEQFF
d_call: TRBD2; cdr3_length: 18; v_call: TRBV5-1; j_call: TRBJ2-3; cdr3_aa: CASSLGSGGPSNTDTQYF
d_call: TRBD1; cdr3_length: 16; v_call: TRBV6-1; j_call: TRBJ1-1; cdr3_aa: CASSEALGDRVPEAFF
d_call: NA; cdr3_length: 15; v_call: TRBV6-7; j_call: TRBJ2-5; cdr3_aa: CASSYSGGLAALQYF
d_call: NA; cdr3_length: 11; v_call: TRBV7-2; j_call: TRBJ2-1; cdr3_aa: CASSLIGERFF
d_call: TRBD2; cdr3_length: 15; v_call: TRBV18; j_call: TRBJ2-1; cdr3_aa: CASSPQAGGSNEQFF
d_call: TRBD1; cdr3_length: 16; v_call: TRBV19; j_call: TRBJ2-2; cdr3_aa: CASSKPGQGVAGELFF
d_call: TRBD1; cdr3_length: 15; v_call: TRBV7-2; j_call: TRBJ2-1; cdr3_aa: CASSLAGQGFNEQFF
d_call: TRBD2; cdr3_length: 16; v_call: TRBV29-1; j_call: TRBJ2-3; cdr3_aa: CSVPSLGRGGLDTQYF
d_call: TRBD2; cdr3_length: 16; v_call: TRBV27; j_call: TRBJ2-1; cdr3_aa: CASSPRASGGDNEQFF
d_call: TRBD2; cdr3_length: 15; v_call: TRBV5-4; j_call: TRBJ2-7; cdr3_aa: CASSLGVGGKYEQYF
d_call: TRBD1; cdr3_length: 13; v_call: TRBV6-5; j_call: TRBJ1-1; cdr3_aa: CASSLGQGTEAFF
d_call: TRBD1; cdr3_length: 18; v_call: TRBV27; j_call: TRBJ1-5; cdr3_aa: CASSATGVRSVSDQPQHF
d_call: TRBD1; cdr3_length: 15; v_call: TRBV5-1; j_call: TRBJ1-6; cdr3_aa: CASSLAQGADSPLHF
d_call: NA; cdr3_length: 15; v_call: TRBV5-6; j_call: TRBJ1-1; cdr3_aa: CASSPGGRANTEAFF
d_call: NA; cdr3_length: 13; v_call: TRBV18; j_call: TRBJ2-5; cdr3_aa: CASSPPSGLTQYF
d_call: NA; cdr3_length: 14; v_call: TRBV9; j_call: TRBJ1-1; cdr3_aa: CASSRQSMNTEAFF
d_call: NA; cdr3_length: 16; v_call: TRBV5-4; j_call: TRBJ2-7; cdr3_aa: CASSLGPRSSTYEQYF
d_call: TRBD1; cdr3_length: 13; v_call: TRBV3-1/TRBV3-2; j_call: TRBJ1-2; cdr3_aa: CASSQGTGQGYTF
d_call: NA; cdr3_length: 13; v_call: TRBV12-3/TRBV12-4; j_call: TRBJ1-2; cdr3_aa: CASSFGGEYGYTF
d_call: TRBD2; cdr3_length: 13; v_call: TRBV28; j_call: TRBJ2-4; cdr3_aa: CASSWTSGNIQYF
d_call: NA; cdr3_length: 15; v_call: TRBV5-1; j_call: TRBJ2-5; cdr3_aa: CASSQYSGLQETQYF
d_call: TRBD1; cdr3_length: 18; v_call: TRBV7-2; j_call: TRBJ2-5; cdr3_aa: CASSLSPGQGAHQETQYF
d_call: TRBD1; cdr3_length: 15; v_call: TRBV7-9; j_call: TRBJ1-5; cdr3_aa: CASSPQGTPGGSQHF
d_call: TRBD2; cdr3_length: 16; v_call: TRBV3-1/TRBV3-2; j_call: TRBJ2-1; cdr3_aa: CASSPSGGSSYNEQFF